These T cell receptor beta chains were read from a single sample in a study of HIV-infected patients and healthy controls. Each CDR3 protein is one row after TCRdb ran MiXCR on the 5' RACE reads. This table holds 5,000 to 6,500 distinct CDR3 sequences, about 7.7% found once. The input for sequencing was blood, taken before antiretroviral therapy. The receptors were gathered from an adult with HIV infection. Both conserved end residues are part of each CDR3. The order of the fields is D gene, clone size, V gene, J gene, CDR3 DNA, CDR3 protein. A D gene is named only where the DNA matches it firmly. Some rows have no size entry. The others give once, few or many, or a class for an expanded clone.

>TRBD2|many|TRBV4-2|TRBJ2-3
TGTGCCAGCAGCCAAGATTCAGCGGGACTAATCACAGATACGCAGTATTTT
CASSQDSAGLITDTQYF
>.|medium-sized|TRBV12-3/TRBV12-4|TRBJ2-1
TGTGCCAGCAGTACCACACGAGAGCAGTTCTTC
CASSTTREQFF
>.|medium-sized|TRBV7-2|TRBJ2-5
TGTGCCAGCAGCTTATCGGGGTATCCCTCTAAACAAGAGACCCAGTACTTC
CASSLSGYPSKQETQYF
>.|medium-sized|TRBV7-9|TRBJ2-1
TGTGCCAGCAGCCCCGCCCTCGACACAGGGCTCCCCTACAATGAGCAGTTCTTC
CASSPALDTGLPYNEQFF
>.|many|TRBV6-6|TRBJ2-7
TGTGCCAGCAGTTACTCAACTTCGCGAGAGCAGTACTTC
CASSYSTSREQYF
>.|.|TRBV30|TRBJ2-3
TGTGCCTGGACCCAACAGGGTGGGACAGATACGCAGTATTTT
CAWTQQGGTDTQYF
>.|many|TRBV7-2|TRBJ1-5
TGTGCCAGCAGCTTAGGGGGGGGCAGTAATCAGCCCCAGCATTTT
CASSLGGGSNQPQHF
>TRBD1|medium-sized|TRBV20-1|TRBJ1-1
TGCAGTGTTAGTGGACAGGGAGGCACTGAAGCTTTCTTT
CSVSGQGGTEAFF
>.|medium-sized|TRBV12-3/TRBV12-4|TRBJ1-5
TGTGCCAGCAGTCCGGACAGCAATCAGCCCCAGCATTTT
CASSPDSNQPQHF
>.|.|TRBV7-9|TRBJ2-7
TGTGCCAGCAGCTTATCCTCGGGCCTCTCCTACGAGCAGTACTTC
CASSLSSGLSYEQYF
>.|.|TRBV10-1|TRBJ2-1
TGCGCCAGCAGTGAGTATTGGGGCAATGAGCAGTTCTTC
CASSEYWGNEQFF
>TRBD2|.|TRBV5-4|TRBJ2-5
TGTGCCAGCAGCCGGACTAGCGCAGGCCAAGAGACCCAGTACTTC
CASSRTSAGQETQYF
>TRBD1|medium-sized|TRBV2|TRBJ2-3
TGTGCCAGCACAACGGGACAGACATACACAGATACGCAGTATTTT
CASTTGQTYTDTQYF